This T cell receptor (beta chain) was profiled in a study of CD8+ T cells in alopecia areata. Study background: Each day, treated patients took oral tofacitinib twice, at 5 to 10 mg per dose. The share of scalp area affected provided the severity score for treated patients. Findings and caveats of the study: With one nonresponder, baseline CD8+ expansion's link to response remains uncertain.

The germline V gene encodes CDR1 SQVTM and CDR2 ANQGSEA. Trimming took off 7 bases at V and 1 base at J, with 11 bases between the two ends. The CDR3 has 13 amino acids. Treatment given: oral pan-JAK inhibitor, 5-10 mg twice daily. Cell sorting was applied to PBMCs, and CD4+ and CD8+ T cells were collected. As the sequencing template, cDNA was produced by extracting RNA and reverse transcribing it. The table came from immunoSEQ multiplex PCR; TCRdb's copy has only in-frame clones and leaves some out. The sample has under 250,000 clones; more than 55% are singletons. A remark on this clone: Antigen: not known.

The TCR comes from a human donor with alopecia areata. The chain recombines TRBV29-1 with TRBJ2-1; D may be TRBD2 (5 bases). The source was CD4+ T cells sorted from blood, collected at week 44, from a patient treated with tofacitinib. CDR3 nucleotides: TGCAGCGCTGTACGGGGTTCCTACAATGAGCAGTTCTTC. Protein: CSAVRGSYNEQFF.